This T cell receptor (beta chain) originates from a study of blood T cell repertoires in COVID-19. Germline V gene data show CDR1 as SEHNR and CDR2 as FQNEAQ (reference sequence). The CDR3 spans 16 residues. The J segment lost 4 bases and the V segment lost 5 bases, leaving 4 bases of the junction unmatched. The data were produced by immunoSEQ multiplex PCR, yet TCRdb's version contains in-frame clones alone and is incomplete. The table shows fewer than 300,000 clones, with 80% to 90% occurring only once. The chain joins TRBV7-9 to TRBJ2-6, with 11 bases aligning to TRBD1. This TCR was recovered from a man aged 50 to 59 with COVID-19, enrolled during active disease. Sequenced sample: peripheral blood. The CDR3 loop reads CASSGQGAGGANVLTF. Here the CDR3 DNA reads TGTGCCAGCAGCGGACAGGGGGCGGGCGGGGCCAACGTCCTGACTTTC.